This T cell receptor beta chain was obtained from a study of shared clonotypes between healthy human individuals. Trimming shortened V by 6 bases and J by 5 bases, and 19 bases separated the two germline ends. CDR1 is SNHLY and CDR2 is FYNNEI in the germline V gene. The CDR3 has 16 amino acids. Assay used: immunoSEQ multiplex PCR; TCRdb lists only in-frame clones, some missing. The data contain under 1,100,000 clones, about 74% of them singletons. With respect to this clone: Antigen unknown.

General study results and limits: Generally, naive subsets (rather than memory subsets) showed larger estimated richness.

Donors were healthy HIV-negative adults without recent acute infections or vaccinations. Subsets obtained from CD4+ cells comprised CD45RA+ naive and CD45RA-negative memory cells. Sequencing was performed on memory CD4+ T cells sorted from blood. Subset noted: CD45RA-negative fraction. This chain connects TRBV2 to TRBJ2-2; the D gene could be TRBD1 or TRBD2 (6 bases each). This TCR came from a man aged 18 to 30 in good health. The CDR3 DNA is TGTGCCAGCAGCCAGGAGGGTGGCAGGGGAACCGGGGAGCTGTTTTTT. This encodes CASSQEGGRGTGELFF.